This T cell receptor beta chain was captured in a study of T cell repertoires in cytomegalovirus infection. Across the study: CMV infection and matching HLA type were both indicated by public TCR beta signatures. Study conclusions and caveats: CMV-specific HLA-C-restricted TCR beta clonotypes dominated the ex vivo response. The study identified carriers of CMV plus the relevant HLA from cumulative public TCR beta family frequency.

MiXCR was run by TCRdb on the reads, yielding one entry per CDR3 protein. The sample has about 490,000 distinct CDR3 sequences, about 26% seen once. Worth noting for this clonotype: Its specificity is not known.

CDR1 and CDR2 from the germline V gene are SGHTA and FQGTGA. The junction had 3 bases not matched to a gene; V was cut back by 1 base and J by 1 base. The CDR3 length is 16 residues. The source is a human donor in good health (CMV status not recorded). Some clones in this sample may be carry-over from other donors' samples. The V call is TRBV7-3, the J call TRBJ2-2, with 7 nucleotides matching TRBD2. The sample consisted of PBMCs. The CDR3 sequence: CASSLMSSGNTGELFF. CDR3 nucleotides: TGTGCCAGCAGCTTAATGTCTAGCGGGAACACCGGGGAGCTGTTTTTT.